These T cell receptor beta chains were read from a single sample in a study of T cell changes during pregnancy in multiple sclerosis. Measured with immunoSEQ multiplex PCR; TCRdb has only the in-frame clones, and not every one. In the table there are approximately 68,000 clones, roughly 89% of which are singletons. Sequences were derived from peripheral blood, sampled in the third trimester of pregnancy. The receptors shown here come from a female donor in good health, enrolled as a control in a pregnancy study. Both conserved end residues are part of each CDR3. The order of the fields is D gene, J gene, V gene, CDR3 length, CDR3 protein, CDR3 DNA. The D gene is left open where the match is weak.

TRBD1,TRBJ2-7,TRBV5-6,14,CASSPGTGGYEQYF,TGTGCCAGCAGCCCCGGGACAGGGGGCTACGAGCAGTACTTC
-,TRBJ1-1,TRBV7-9,18,CASSLYRRQGKVNTEAFF,TGTGCCAGCAGCTTATACCGGCGGCAGGGCAAGGTTAACACTGAAGCTTTCTTT
-,TRBJ2-2,TRBV9,15,CASSVGVVRTGELFF,TGTGCCAGCAGCGTAGGAGTAGTGAGGACCGGGGAGCTGTTTTTT
-,TRBJ2-3,TRBV27,14,CASGRDSPIDTQYF,TGTGCCAGCGGGCGGGATAGCCCCATAGATACGCAGTATTTT
-,TRBJ1-1,TRBV6-6,14,CASSYSQGHSEAFF,TGTGCCAGCAGTTACTCGCAGGGGCATTCTGAAGCTTTCTTT
TRBD1,TRBJ1-1,TRBV28,16,CASRLTGGMGNTEAFF,TGTGCCAGCAGGTTAACAGGGGGCATGGGGAACACTGAAGCTTTCTTT
TRBD1,TRBJ1-2,TRBV19,17,CASSLYRTGFSNYGYTF,TGTGCCAGTAGTCTCTACAGGACAGGGTTTTCTAACTATGGCTACACCTTC
-,TRBJ1-2,TRBV9,13,CASSVTTGLGYTF,TGTGCCAGCAGCGTGACGACGGGTCTTGGCTACACCTTC
-,TRBJ2-5,TRBV9,16,CASSVGGLDGLETQYF,TGTGCCAGCAGCGTAGGGGGACTGGATGGCCTGGAGACCCAGTACTTC
TRBD1,TRBJ2-7,TRBV29-1,14,CSVEAGTASYEQYF,TGCAGCGTTGAAGCAGGGACAGCTTCCTACGAGCAGTACTTC
-,TRBJ1-1,TRBV27,14,CASSWRDGYTEAFF,TGTGCCAGCAGTTGGCGGGACGGTTACACTGAAGCTTTCTTT
TRBD1,TRBJ2-3,TRBV5-1,16,CASSFPRDRSTDTQYF,TGCGCCAGCAGCTTCCCCCGGGACAGGAGCACAGATACGCAGTATTTT